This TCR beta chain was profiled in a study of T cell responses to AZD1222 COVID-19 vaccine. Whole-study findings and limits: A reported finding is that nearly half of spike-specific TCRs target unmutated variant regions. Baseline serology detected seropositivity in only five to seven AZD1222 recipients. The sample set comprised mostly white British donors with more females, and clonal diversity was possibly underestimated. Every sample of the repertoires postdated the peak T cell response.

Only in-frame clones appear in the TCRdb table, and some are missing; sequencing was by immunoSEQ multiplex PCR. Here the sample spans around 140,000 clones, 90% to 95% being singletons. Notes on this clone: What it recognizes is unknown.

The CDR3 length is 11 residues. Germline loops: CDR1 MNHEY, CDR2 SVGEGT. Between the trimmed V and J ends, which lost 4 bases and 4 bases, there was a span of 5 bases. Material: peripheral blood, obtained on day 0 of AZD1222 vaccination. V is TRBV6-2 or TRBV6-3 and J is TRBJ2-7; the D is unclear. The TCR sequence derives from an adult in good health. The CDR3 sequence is CASSWLYEQYF. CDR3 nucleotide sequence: TGTGCCAGCAGTTGGTTATACGAGCAGTACTTC.